This T cell receptor (beta chain) came from a study of blood T cell repertoires in COVID-19. In the study's own analysis: Reference gene primer amplification gave estimated nucleated cell counts. TCRdb keeps only in-frame clones here, not all; method: immunoSEQ multiplex PCR. That table supplies the V and J calls and clone size; D and trimming were determined from the DNA. The sample has about 180,000 clones, 65% to 90% seen once; the top ten hold over 7%. Trimming shortened V by 2 bases and J by 8 bases, and 14 bases separated the two germline ends. Germline CDR1 SGHRS, CDR2 YFSETQ. This CDR3 spans 14 amino acids.

The genes are TRBV5-1 and TRBJ2-4, with a weak D call TRBD2 (7 bases). This receptor was taken from a man aged 50-59 years with active or convalescent COVID-19. Sequencing was carried out using peripheral blood. The CDR3: CASSFGGPGDIQYF. The CDR3 DNA is TGCGCCAGCAGCTTCGGGGGGCCGGGGGACATTCAGTACTTC.